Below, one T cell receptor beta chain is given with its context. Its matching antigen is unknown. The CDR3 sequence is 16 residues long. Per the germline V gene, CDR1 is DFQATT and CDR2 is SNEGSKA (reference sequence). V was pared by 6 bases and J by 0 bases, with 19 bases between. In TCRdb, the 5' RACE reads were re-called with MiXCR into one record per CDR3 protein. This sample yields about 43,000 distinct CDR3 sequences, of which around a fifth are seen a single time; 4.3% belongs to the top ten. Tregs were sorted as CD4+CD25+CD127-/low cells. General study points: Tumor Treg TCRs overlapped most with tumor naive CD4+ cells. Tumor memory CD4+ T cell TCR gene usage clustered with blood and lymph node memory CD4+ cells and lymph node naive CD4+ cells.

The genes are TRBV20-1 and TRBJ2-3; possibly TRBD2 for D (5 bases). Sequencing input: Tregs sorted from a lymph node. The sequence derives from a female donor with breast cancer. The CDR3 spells CSARPLARSSTDTQYF. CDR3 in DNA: TGCAGTGCCAGGCCCCTAGCCCGGTCTAGCACAGATACGCAGTATTTT.